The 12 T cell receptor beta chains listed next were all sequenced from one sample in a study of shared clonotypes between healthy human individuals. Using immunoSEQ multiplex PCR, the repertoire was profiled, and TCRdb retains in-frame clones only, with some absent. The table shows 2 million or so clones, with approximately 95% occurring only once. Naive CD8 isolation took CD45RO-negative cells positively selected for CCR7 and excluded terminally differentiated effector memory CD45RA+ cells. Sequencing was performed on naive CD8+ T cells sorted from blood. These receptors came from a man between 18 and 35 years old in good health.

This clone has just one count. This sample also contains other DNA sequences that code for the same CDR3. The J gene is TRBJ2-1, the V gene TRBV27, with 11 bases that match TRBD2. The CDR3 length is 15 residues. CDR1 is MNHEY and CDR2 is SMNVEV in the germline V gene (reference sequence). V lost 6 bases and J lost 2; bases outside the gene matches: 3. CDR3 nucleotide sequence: TGTGCCAGCAGCCCGGGACTAGCGGCCTACAATGAGCAGTTCTTC. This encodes CASSPGLAAYNEQFF.

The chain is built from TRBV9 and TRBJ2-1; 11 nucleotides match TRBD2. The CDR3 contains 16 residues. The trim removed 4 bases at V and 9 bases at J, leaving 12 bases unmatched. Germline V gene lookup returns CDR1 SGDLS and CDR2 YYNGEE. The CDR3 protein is CASSPPSGLAGGEQFF. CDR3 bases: TGTGCCAGCAGCCCTCCCTCGGGGCTAGCGGGAGGTGAGCAGTTCTTC.

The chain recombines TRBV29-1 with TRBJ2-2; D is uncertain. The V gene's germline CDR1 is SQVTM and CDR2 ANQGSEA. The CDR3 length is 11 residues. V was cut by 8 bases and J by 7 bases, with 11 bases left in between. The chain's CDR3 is CSIIYGGELFF. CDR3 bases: TGCAGCATAATTTACGGCGGGGAGCTGTTTTTT.

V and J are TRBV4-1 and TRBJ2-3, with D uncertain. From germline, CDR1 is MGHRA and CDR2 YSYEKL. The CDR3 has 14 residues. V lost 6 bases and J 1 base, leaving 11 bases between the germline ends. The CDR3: CASRPNRGTDTQYF. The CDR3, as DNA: TGCGCCAGCAGACCGAATAGGGGCACAGATACGCAGTATTTT.

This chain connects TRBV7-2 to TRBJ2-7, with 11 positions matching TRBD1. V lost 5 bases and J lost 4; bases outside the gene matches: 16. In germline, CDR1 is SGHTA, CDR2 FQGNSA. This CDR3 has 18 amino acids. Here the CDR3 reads CASSLPSRDRGFGYEQYF. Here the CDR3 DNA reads TGTGCCAGCAGCCTTCCTTCCCGGGACAGGGGGTTCGGGTACGAGCAGTACTTC.

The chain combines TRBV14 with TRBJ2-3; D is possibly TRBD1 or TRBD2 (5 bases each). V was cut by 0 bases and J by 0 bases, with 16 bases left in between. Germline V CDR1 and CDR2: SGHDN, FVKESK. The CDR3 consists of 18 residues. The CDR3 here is CASSQDLLGVPSTDTQYF. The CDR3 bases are TGTGCCAGCAGCCAAGATCTTTTGGGGGTCCCTAGCACAGATACGCAGTATTTT. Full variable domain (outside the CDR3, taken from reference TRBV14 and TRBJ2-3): EAGVTQFPSHSVIEKGQTVTLRCDPISGHDNLYWYRRVMGKEIKFLLHFVKESKQDESGMPNNRFLAERTGGTYSTLKVQPAELEDSGVYFCASSQDLLGVPSTDTQYFGPGTRLTVL.

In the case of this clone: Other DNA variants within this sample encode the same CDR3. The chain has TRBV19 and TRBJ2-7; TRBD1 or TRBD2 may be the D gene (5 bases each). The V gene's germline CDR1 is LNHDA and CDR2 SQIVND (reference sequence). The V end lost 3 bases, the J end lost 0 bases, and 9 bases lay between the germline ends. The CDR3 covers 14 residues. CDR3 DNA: TGTGCCAGTAGTATGAAAGGGACCTCCTACGAGCAGTACTTC. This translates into CASSMKGTSYEQYF.

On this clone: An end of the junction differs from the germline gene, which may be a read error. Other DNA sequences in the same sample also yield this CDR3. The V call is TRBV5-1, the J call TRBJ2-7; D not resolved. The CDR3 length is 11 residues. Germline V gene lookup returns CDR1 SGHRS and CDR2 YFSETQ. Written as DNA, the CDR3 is TGCGCCAGCGGGGAATACTACGAACAGTACTTC. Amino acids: CASGEYYEQYF.

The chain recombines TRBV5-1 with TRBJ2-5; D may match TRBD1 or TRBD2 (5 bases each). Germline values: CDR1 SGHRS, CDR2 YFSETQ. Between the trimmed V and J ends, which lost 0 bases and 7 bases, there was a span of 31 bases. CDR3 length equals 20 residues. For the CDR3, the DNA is TGCGCCAGCAGCTTGGCCCTATGGGGTGAGGGGCCGCAAGTATTTGGGACCCAGTACTTC. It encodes CASSLALWGEGPQVFGTQYF.

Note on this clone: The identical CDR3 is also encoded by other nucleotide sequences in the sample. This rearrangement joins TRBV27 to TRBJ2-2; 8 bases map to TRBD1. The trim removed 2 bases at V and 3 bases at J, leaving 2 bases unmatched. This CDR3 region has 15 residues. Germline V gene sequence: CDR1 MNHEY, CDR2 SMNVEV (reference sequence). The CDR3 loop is CASSLGTGYTGELFF. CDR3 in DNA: TGTGCCAGCAGTTTAGGGACAGGCTACACCGGGGAGCTGTTTTTT.

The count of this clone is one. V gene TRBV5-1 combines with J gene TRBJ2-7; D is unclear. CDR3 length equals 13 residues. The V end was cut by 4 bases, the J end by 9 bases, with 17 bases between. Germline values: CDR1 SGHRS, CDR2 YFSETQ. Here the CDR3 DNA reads TGCGCCAGCAGCCCCTCAAACACGCCGGGGCAGTACTTC. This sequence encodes CASSPSNTPGQYF.

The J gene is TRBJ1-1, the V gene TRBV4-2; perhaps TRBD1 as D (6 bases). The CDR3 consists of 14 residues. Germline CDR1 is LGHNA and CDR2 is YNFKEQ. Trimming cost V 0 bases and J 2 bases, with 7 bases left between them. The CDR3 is CASSQEGGNTEAFF. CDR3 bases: TGTGCCAGCAGCCAAGAAGGGGGAAACACTGAAGCTTTCTTT.